These T cell receptor beta chains were read from a single sample in a study of cytomegalovirus exposure and HLA in healthy donors. Some clones are missing from TCRdb's copy, which holds only in-frame ones; the method was immunoSEQ multiplex PCR. Here the sample spans about 160,000 clones, almost 80% being singletons. Sequenced: PBMCs. The origin of the receptors is a male donor in good health and CMV-seronegative. Both conserved end residues are part of each CDR3. Each record gives: clone size, CDR3 length, J gene, V gene, D gene, CDR3 protein, CDR3 DNA. A D gene is named only where the DNA matches it firmly. The size of a clone is reported for some rows only, either as once, few or many, or as a class for expanded clones.

abundance: NA; len: 17; j_gene: TRBJ2-1; v_gene: TRBV11-2; d_gene: NA; CDR3aa: CASSRSGLASSYNEQFF; CDR3nt: TGTGCCAGCAGCCGGAGCGGACTGGCAAGCTCCTACAATGAGCAGTTCTTC
abundance: NA; len: 13; j_gene: TRBJ1-5; v_gene: TRBV27; d_gene: NA; CDR3aa: CASGGQLNQPQHF; CDR3nt: TGTGCCAGCGGCGGTCAGCTCAATCAGCCCCAGCATTTT
abundance: NA; len: 15; j_gene: TRBJ1-4; v_gene: TRBV6-6; d_gene: NA; CDR3aa: CASSPQEATNEKLFF; CDR3nt: TGTGCCAGCAGTCCGCAGGAAGCAACTAATGAAAAACTGTTTTTT
abundance: NA; len: 14; j_gene: TRBJ2-7; v_gene: TRBV28; d_gene: TRBD1; CDR3aa: CASRAPGQLNEQYF; CDR3nt: TGTGCCAGCAGGGCCCCGGGACAGCTCAACGAGCAGTACTTC
abundance: NA; len: 15; j_gene: TRBJ2-7; v_gene: TRBV7-9; d_gene: TRBD2; CDR3aa: CASSQISGRAYEQYF; CDR3nt: TGTGCCAGCAGTCAAATTAGCGGGAGGGCCTACGAGCAGTACTTC
abundance: NA; len: 15; j_gene: TRBJ2-1; v_gene: TRBV11-2; d_gene: NA; CDR3aa: CASSLDGRGGNEQFF; CDR3nt: TGTGCCAGCAGCTTAGATGGTAGGGGTGGGAATGAGCAGTTCTTC
abundance: NA; len: 17; j_gene: TRBJ1-3; v_gene: TRBV19; d_gene: TRBD1; CDR3aa: CASSISEDRGGGNTIYF; CDR3nt: TGTGCCAGTAGTATTAGCGAGGACAGGGGGGGTGGAAACACCATATATTTT
abundance: NA; len: 12; j_gene: TRBJ1-1; v_gene: TRBV5-5; d_gene: NA; CDR3aa: CASSLATTEAFF; CDR3nt: TGTGCCAGCAGCTTGGCGACTACTGAAGCTTTCTTT
abundance: NA; len: 15; j_gene: TRBJ2-1; v_gene: TRBV19; d_gene: TRBD2; CDR3aa: CASSIRLAGGPEQFF; CDR3nt: TGTGCCAGTAGTATTCGACTAGCGGGGGGCCCTGAGCAGTTCTTC
abundance: NA; len: 15; j_gene: TRBJ2-7; v_gene: TRBV4-3; d_gene: NA; CDR3aa: CASSQPELVAHEQYF; CDR3nt: TGCGCCAGCAGCCAACCCGAACTAGTTGCCCACGAGCAGTACTTC
abundance: NA; len: 15; j_gene: TRBJ2-7; v_gene: TRBV18; d_gene: TRBD2; CDR3aa: CASSTGAGGSYEQYF; CDR3nt: TGTGCCAGCTCAACGGGGGCGGGAGGGTCCTACGAGCAGTACTTC
abundance: NA; len: 13; j_gene: TRBJ2-7; v_gene: TRBV6-1; d_gene: NA; CDR3aa: CASSEARGYEQYF; CDR3nt: TGTGCCAGCAGTGAAGCGAGAGGCTACGAGCAGTACTTC
abundance: NA; len: 15; j_gene: TRBJ2-6; v_gene: TRBV7-9; d_gene: TRBD1; CDR3aa: CASGTGFTGANVLTF; CDR3nt: TGTGCCAGCGGGACAGGGTTTACTGGGGCCAACGTCCTGACTTTC
abundance: NA; len: 15; j_gene: TRBJ2-2; v_gene: TRBV11-1; d_gene: TRBD1; CDR3aa: CASSSSGGHTGELFF; CDR3nt: TGTGCCAGCAGCTCCTCAGGGGGTCACACCGGGGAGCTGTTTTTT
abundance: NA; len: 17; j_gene: TRBJ1-4; v_gene: TRBV4-3; d_gene: NA; CDR3aa: CASSQDRGRGRAWELFF; CDR3nt: TGCGCCAGCAGCCAAGACCGAGGGCGGGGGCGAGCTTGGGAACTGTTTTTT
abundance: NA; len: 14; j_gene: TRBJ2-5; v_gene: TRBV18; d_gene: NA; CDR3aa: CASSPRGSQETQYF; CDR3nt: TGTGCCAGCTCACCTAGGGGGAGCCAAGAGACCCAGTACTTC
abundance: NA; len: 14; j_gene: TRBJ2-3; v_gene: TRBV18; d_gene: NA; CDR3aa: CASSKDGGTDTQYF; CDR3nt: TGTGCCAGCTCAAAAGACGGAGGCACAGATACGCAGTATTTT
abundance: NA; len: 15; j_gene: TRBJ1-5; v_gene: TRBV19; d_gene: NA; CDR3aa: CASSFSSEIGQPQHF; CDR3nt: TGTGCCAGTAGTTTTTCCTCGGAGATTGGGCAGCCCCAGCATTTT
abundance: NA; len: 15; j_gene: TRBJ1-5; v_gene: TRBV10-3; d_gene: TRBD1; CDR3aa: CAISTGGVPGGPQHF; CDR3nt: TGTGCCATCAGCACAGGGGGCGTTCCGGGGGGGCCCCAGCATTTT
abundance: NA; len: 16; j_gene: TRBJ2-5; v_gene: TRBV5-1; d_gene: NA; CDR3aa: CASSLSGVPQQETQYF; CDR3nt: TGCGCCAGCAGCTTATCGGGGGTCCCTCAACAAGAGACCCAGTACTTC
abundance: NA; len: 14; j_gene: TRBJ1-1; v_gene: TRBV5-1; d_gene: NA; CDR3aa: CASSLGGVDTEAFF; CDR3nt: TGCGCCAGCAGCTTGGGGGGGGTTGACACTGAAGCTTTCTTT
abundance: NA; len: 15; j_gene: TRBJ1-5; v_gene: TRBV4-1; d_gene: NA; CDR3aa: CASSPEVRARQPQHF; CDR3nt: TGCGCCAGCAGCCCCGAAGTCAGGGCGAGACAGCCCCAGCATTTT
abundance: NA; len: 13; j_gene: TRBJ1-2; v_gene: TRBV6-1; d_gene: NA; CDR3aa: CASSGTENYGYTF; CDR3nt: TGTGCCAGCAGTGGGACAGAGAACTATGGCTACACCTTC
abundance: NA; len: 14; j_gene: TRBJ2-2; v_gene: TRBV28; d_gene: TRBD1; CDR3aa: CAVPGQGNTGELFF; CDR3nt: TGTGCCGTACCGGGACAGGGAAACACCGGGGAGCTGTTTTTT
abundance: once; len: 15; j_gene: TRBJ2-1; v_gene: TRBV9; d_gene: TRBD2; CDR3aa: CASSVGSGGAHEQFF; CDR3nt: TGTGCCAGCAGCGTAGGTAGCGGGGGGGCCCATGAGCAGTTCTTC
abundance: NA; len: 15; j_gene: TRBJ2-2; v_gene: TRBV9; d_gene: NA; CDR3aa: CASSAPGSGSRELFF; CDR3nt: TGTGCCAGCAGCGCACCAGGGTCCGGAAGCCGGGAGCTGTTTTTT
abundance: NA; len: 13; j_gene: TRBJ2-5; v_gene: TRBV27; d_gene: NA; CDR3aa: CASSHSKAETQYF; CDR3nt: TGTGCCAGCAGTCACAGTAAGGCAGAGACCCAGTACTTC
abundance: NA; len: 14; j_gene: TRBJ1-1; v_gene: TRBV7-8; d_gene: NA; CDR3aa: CASSLLTGPTEAFF; CDR3nt: TGTGCCAGCAGCCTACTTACAGGGCCCACTGAAGCTTTCTTT
abundance: NA; len: 16; j_gene: TRBJ2-7; v_gene: TRBV4-1; d_gene: TRBD1; CDR3aa: CASSHRQDRGQYEQYF; CDR3nt: TGCGCCAGCAGCCATCGCCAGGACAGGGGGCAATACGAGCAGTACTTC
abundance: NA; len: 16; j_gene: TRBJ2-3; v_gene: TRBV7-6; d_gene: NA; CDR3aa: CASSSQTTRSTDTQYF; CDR3nt: TGTGCCAGCAGCAGTCAGACTACACGAAGCACAGATACGCAGTATTTT
abundance: NA; len: 14; j_gene: TRBJ1-2; v_gene: TRBV9; d_gene: NA; CDR3aa: CASSAGRGQNGYTF; CDR3nt: TGTGCCAGCAGCGCGGGCCGCGGACAGAATGGCTACACCTTC
abundance: NA; len: 15; j_gene: TRBJ2-6; v_gene: TRBV28; d_gene: NA; CDR3aa: CASSIQGGGANVLTF; CDR3nt: TGTGCCAGCAGCATCCAGGGGGGAGGGGCCAACGTCCTGACTTTC
abundance: NA; len: 14; j_gene: TRBJ2-1; v_gene: TRBV11-3; d_gene: TRBD1; CDR3aa: CASSQGAAIHEQFF; CDR3nt: TGTGCCAGCAGCCAGGGGGCGGCGATCCATGAGCAGTTCTTC
abundance: NA; len: 15; j_gene: TRBJ2-7; v_gene: TRBV7-3; d_gene: NA; CDR3aa: CASSLNPGTSYEQYF; CDR3nt: TGTGCCAGCAGCTTAAACCCAGGGACTTCCTACGAGCAGTACTTC
abundance: NA; len: 14; j_gene: TRBJ2-7; v_gene: TRBV28; d_gene: TRBD2; CDR3aa: CASSFHGGGYEQYF; CDR3nt: TGTGCCAGCAGTTTTCATGGGGGGGGGTACGAGCAGTACTTC
abundance: NA; len: 15; j_gene: TRBJ1-4; v_gene: TRBV27; d_gene: NA; CDR3aa: CASSFPSGANEKLFF; CDR3nt: TGTGCCAGCAGTTTTCCCTCCGGAGCTAATGAAAAACTGTTTTTT
abundance: NA; len: 16; j_gene: TRBJ1-5; v_gene: TRBV7-9; d_gene: TRBD1; CDR3aa: CASSLGPGQEGQPQHF; CDR3nt: TGTGCCAGCAGCTTAGGGCCGGGACAGGAAGGTCAGCCCCAGCATTTT
abundance: NA; len: 15; j_gene: TRBJ2-4; v_gene: TRBV7-2; d_gene: TRBD2; CDR3aa: CASSPGGGAKNIQYF; CDR3nt: TGTGCCAGCAGCCCGGGGGGGGGAGCCAAAAACATTCAGTACTTC
abundance: NA; len: 12; j_gene: TRBJ2-5; v_gene: TRBV11-1; d_gene: NA; CDR3aa: CASSGGGETQYF; CDR3nt: TGTGCCAGCAGTGGGGGCGGGGAGACCCAGTACTTC
abundance: NA; len: 14; j_gene: TRBJ2-7; v_gene: TRBV15; d_gene: TRBD2; CDR3aa: CATSTGTRAYEQYF; CDR3nt: TGTGCCACCAGCACCGGGACTAGAGCCTACGAGCAGTACTTC
abundance: NA; len: 12; j_gene: TRBJ1-1; v_gene: TRBV5-4; d_gene: NA; CDR3aa: CASSFVTGEAFF; CDR3nt: TGTGCCAGCAGCTTCGTGACGGGTGAAGCTTTCTTT
abundance: NA; len: 13; j_gene: TRBJ1-2; v_gene: TRBV29-1; d_gene: TRBD1; CDR3aa: CSVGPNRGLGYTF; CDR3nt: TGCAGCGTTGGACCCAACAGGGGGCTAGGCTACACCTTC
abundance: NA; len: 13; j_gene: TRBJ1-1; v_gene: TRBV29-1; d_gene: NA; CDR3aa: CSAHGGLVTEAFF; CDR3nt: TGCAGCGCCCACGGGGGATTGGTCACTGAAGCTTTCTTT
abundance: NA; len: 15; j_gene: TRBJ1-2; v_gene: TRBV29-1; d_gene: TRBD1; CDR3aa: CSVYEAGTGRVGYTF; CDR3nt: TGCAGCGTTTATGAGGCGGGGACAGGGCGTGTTGGCTACACCTTC
abundance: NA; len: 13; j_gene: TRBJ2-3; v_gene: TRBV7-8; d_gene: NA; CDR3aa: CASRAASTDTQYF; CDR3nt: TGTGCCAGCAGAGCCGCTAGCACAGATACGCAGTATTTT
abundance: NA; len: 15; j_gene: TRBJ2-3; v_gene: TRBV4-1; d_gene: TRBD2; CDR3aa: CASSQLSGTPDTQYF; CDR3nt: TGCGCCAGCAGCCAGCTTAGCGGGACTCCAGATACGCAGTATTTT
abundance: once; len: 14; j_gene: TRBJ2-7; v_gene: TRBV19; d_gene: NA; CDR3aa: CASSRQLAGYEQYF; CDR3nt: TGTGCCAGTAGCCGCCAACTAGCTGGATACGAGCAGTACTTC
abundance: NA; len: 16; j_gene: TRBJ2-2; v_gene: TRBV5-4; d_gene: TRBD2; CDR3aa: CASSYFSGGGTGELFF; CDR3nt: TGTGCCAGCAGCTACTTTAGCGGGGGGGGCACCGGGGAGCTGTTTTTT
abundance: NA; len: 15; j_gene: TRBJ1-6; v_gene: TRBV6-5; d_gene: NA; CDR3aa: CASPPPTPCNSPLHF; CDR3nt: TGTGCCAGCCCCCCGCCGACACCTTGTAATTCACCCCTCCACTTT
abundance: NA; len: 14; j_gene: TRBJ2-7; v_gene: TRBV6-5; d_gene: TRBD1; CDR3aa: CASSLGQGGYEQYF; CDR3nt: TGTGCCAGCAGTTTAGGACAGGGAGGATACGAGCAGTACTTC
abundance: once; len: 16; j_gene: TRBJ2-2; v_gene: TRBV19; d_gene: NA; CDR3aa: CASSMPRLANTGELFF; CDR3nt: TGTGCCAGTAGTATGCCCAGGCTCGCGAACACCGGGGAGCTGTTTTTT
abundance: NA; len: 15; j_gene: TRBJ2-7; v_gene: TRBV4-3; d_gene: NA; CDR3aa: CASSQEAGYSYEQYF; CDR3nt: TGCGCCAGCAGCCAAGAAGCAGGGTACTCCTACGAGCAGTACTTC
abundance: NA; len: 16; j_gene: TRBJ2-7; v_gene: TRBV5-4; d_gene: TRBD2; CDR3aa: CASSRGTSGSSHEQYF; CDR3nt: TGTGCCAGCAGCCGAGGGACTAGCGGGAGTTCCCACGAGCAGTACTTC
abundance: NA; len: 13; j_gene: TRBJ1-2; v_gene: TRBV4-1; d_gene: NA; CDR3aa: CASSQGQGEGYTF; CDR3nt: TGCGCCAGCAGCCAAGGGCAGGGTGAGGGCTACACCTTC
abundance: NA; len: 18; j_gene: TRBJ2-1; v_gene: TRBV5-1; d_gene: TRBD2; CDR3aa: CASSLGLAGSRSYNEQFF; CDR3nt: TGCGCCAGCAGCTTGGGGCTAGCGGGCAGCCGCTCCTACAATGAGCAGTTCTTC
abundance: NA; len: 14; j_gene: TRBJ1-5; v_gene: TRBV19; d_gene: NA; CDR3aa: CASSIVGGDQPQHF; CDR3nt: TGTGCCAGTAGTATAGTGGGAGGGGATCAGCCCCAGCATTTT
abundance: NA; len: 19; j_gene: TRBJ2-2; v_gene: TRBV7-9; d_gene: TRBD1; CDR3aa: CASSLRFNTGDMNTGELFF; CDR3nt: TGTGCCAGCAGCTTAAGGTTTAATACAGGGGATATGAACACCGGGGAGCTGTTTTTT
abundance: NA; len: 14; j_gene: TRBJ2-1; v_gene: TRBV11-2; d_gene: NA; CDR3aa: CASSLGGTDNEQFF; CDR3nt: TGTGCCAGCAGCTTAGGCGGGACAGACAATGAGCAGTTCTTC
abundance: once; len: 13; j_gene: TRBJ1-4; v_gene: TRBV15; d_gene: NA; CDR3aa: CATRRTENEKLFF; CDR3nt: TGTGCCACCAGGAGGACAGAGAATGAAAAACTGTTTTTT